The rows below give T cell receptor beta chains drawn from one sample of a study of Ad26.COV2.S vaccination and SARS-CoV-2 variants. Method: immunoSEQ multiplex PCR; TCRdb's copy keeps in-frame clones and lacks some. The sample yields 300,000 to 400,000 clones, about 86% seen once. The specimen comprised peripheral blood, sampled in a trial of Ad26.COV2.S vaccine versus placebo. These TCRs come from a person aged 18 to 59 who received the Ad26.COV2.S COVID-19 vaccine or a placebo. Each CDR3 is given with its conserved first and last residue. The order of the fields is CDR3 DNA, CDR3 protein, D gene, clone size, J gene, V gene. The D gene is left open where the match is weak. The listing skips clone size in some rows; elsewhere it reads once, few, many or a size class.

CDR3nt: TGTGCCATCAGTGGAAAATCTAGAACAGATACGCAGTATTTT
CDR3aa: CAISGKSRTDTQYF
d_gene: -
abundance: -
j_gene: TRBJ2-3
v_gene: TRBV10-3

CDR3nt: TGTGCCAGCAGCAAAAAGTTAGCGGGGAACACCGGGGAGCTGTTTTTT
CDR3aa: CASSKKLAGNTGELFF
d_gene: TRBD2
abundance: -
j_gene: TRBJ2-2
v_gene: TRBV7-2

CDR3nt: TGTGCCAGCAGCCCAAGAAACACCATATATTTT
CDR3aa: CASSPRNTIYF
d_gene: -
abundance: -
j_gene: TRBJ1-3
v_gene: TRBV7-2

CDR3nt: TGTGCCAGCAGTGAAGTTGGAAATCAGCCCCAGCATTTT
CDR3aa: CASSEVGNQPQHF
d_gene: -
abundance: -
j_gene: TRBJ1-5
v_gene: TRBV6-1

CDR3nt: TGTGCCAGCAGCCTACGTCCTTCTAGCTCCTATAATTCACCCCTCCACTTT
CDR3aa: CASSLRPSSSYNSPLHF
d_gene: -
abundance: -
j_gene: TRBJ1-6
v_gene: TRBV11-2

CDR3nt: TGCGCCAGCAGCTTGAGGGGACTATATCAAGAGACCCAGTACTTC
CDR3aa: CASSLRGLYQETQYF
d_gene: TRBD2
abundance: -
j_gene: TRBJ2-5
v_gene: TRBV5-1

CDR3nt: TGTGCCAGTAGACCCAGTAGCGGGGGCCCTTCCTACGAGCAGTACTTC
CDR3aa: CASRPSSGGPSYEQYF
d_gene: TRBD2
abundance: -
j_gene: TRBJ2-7
v_gene: TRBV19

CDR3nt: TGTGCCAGCTCACCTGGAAGGGTTAATGAAAAACTGTTTTTT
CDR3aa: CASSPGRVNEKLFF
d_gene: -
abundance: -
j_gene: TRBJ1-4
v_gene: TRBV18

CDR3nt: TGTGCCAGCAGAACCGGACAGGCTGAAGCTTTCTTT
CDR3aa: CASRTGQAEAFF
d_gene: TRBD1
abundance: -
j_gene: TRBJ1-1
v_gene: TRBV6-6

CDR3nt: TGTGCCAGCAACGGGCGGGGGGAGGTAGATACGCAGTATTTT
CDR3aa: CASNGRGEVDTQYF
d_gene: TRBD2
abundance: -
j_gene: TRBJ2-3
v_gene: TRBV6-5

CDR3nt: TGTGCCAGCAGCGTATCTCAGGGACGCTATGGCTACACCTTC
CDR3aa: CASSVSQGRYGYTF
d_gene: -
abundance: -
j_gene: TRBJ1-2
v_gene: TRBV9

CDR3nt: TGTGCCAGCAGCTTGAGAGCGGGGGGTACATACAATGAGCAGTTCTTC
CDR3aa: CASSLRAGGTYNEQFF
d_gene: TRBD2
abundance: -
j_gene: TRBJ2-1
v_gene: TRBV11-2

CDR3nt: TGTGCCAGCAGCAGACGCGGGGACATCTCAGGGACTGAAGCTTTCTTT
CDR3aa: CASSRRGDISGTEAFF
d_gene: -
abundance: few
j_gene: TRBJ1-1
v_gene: TRBV3-1/TRBV3-2

CDR3nt: TGTGCCAGCAGCTTTCTCCGAGGGGTAGGCACTGAAGCTTTCTTT
CDR3aa: CASSFLRGVGTEAFF
d_gene: -
abundance: -
j_gene: TRBJ1-1
v_gene: TRBV7-8

CDR3nt: TGTGCCAGCAGCCGCGGGGGGACCCCACTTCTCGGTGGCTACACCTTC
CDR3aa: CASSRGGTPLLGGYTF
d_gene: -
abundance: -
j_gene: TRBJ1-2
v_gene: TRBV7-6

CDR3nt: TGCGCCAGCAGCCAAGACCGGGCGGGGGGCTTGTATGGCTACACCTTC
CDR3aa: CASSQDRAGGLYGYTF
d_gene: -
abundance: -
j_gene: TRBJ1-2
v_gene: TRBV4-3

CDR3nt: TGTGCCAGCAGCCCGGACAGGACCTATGAAAAACTGTTTTTT
CDR3aa: CASSPDRTYEKLFF
d_gene: TRBD1
abundance: -
j_gene: TRBJ1-4
v_gene: TRBV5-4

CDR3nt: TGTGCCAGCAGCCTCAAGGTTGGGACGGAGGAAAACACCATATATTTT
CDR3aa: CASSLKVGTEENTIYF
d_gene: -
abundance: -
j_gene: TRBJ1-3
v_gene: TRBV5-4

CDR3nt: TGTGCCAGCAGCTCTAAGTTTGGGTGGGACTATGGCTACACCTTC
CDR3aa: CASSSKFGWDYGYTF
d_gene: -
abundance: once
j_gene: TRBJ1-2
v_gene: TRBV4-2

CDR3nt: TGCGCCAGCAGTTCCGAGCGGTCCACAAAGGAGACCCAGTACTTC
CDR3aa: CASSSERSTKETQYF
d_gene: -
abundance: -
j_gene: TRBJ2-5
v_gene: TRBV10-1

CDR3nt: TGTGCCATCAGCCCGGGACTAGCAGGGACCGGGGAGCTGTTTTTT
CDR3aa: CAISPGLAGTGELFF
d_gene: TRBD2
abundance: -
j_gene: TRBJ2-2
v_gene: TRBV10-3

CDR3nt: TGTGCCAGCAGTCCCAATGAGGTACCTGAAGCTTTCTTT
CDR3aa: CASSPNEVPEAFF
d_gene: -
abundance: -
j_gene: TRBJ1-1
v_gene: TRBV2

CDR3nt: TGTGCCAGCAGGACAGGGGATTCGGACGAGCAGTACTTC
CDR3aa: CASRTGDSDEQYF
d_gene: TRBD1
abundance: -
j_gene: TRBJ2-7
v_gene: TRBV7-2

CDR3nt: TGTGCCAGCTCATTTACCCGGGGGCAGACAGGTGGACAGAACACTGAAGCTTTCTTT
CDR3aa: CASSFTRGQTGGQNTEAFF
d_gene: -
abundance: -
j_gene: TRBJ1-1
v_gene: TRBV18

CDR3nt: TGTGCCACCTCGACAGGGGGTTCCTACGAGCAGTACTTC
CDR3aa: CATSTGGSYEQYF
d_gene: TRBD1
abundance: few
j_gene: TRBJ2-7
v_gene: TRBV10-3

CDR3nt: TGTGCCGGAAAACAGGGTGTGGGGGCTGAAAAACTGTTTTTT
CDR3aa: CAGKQGVGAEKLFF
d_gene: -
abundance: -
j_gene: TRBJ1-4
v_gene: TRBV2

CDR3nt: TGCGCCAGCTCCCGGGAGCCACAGCAGCCCCAGCATTTT
CDR3aa: CASSREPQQPQHF
d_gene: -
abundance: -
j_gene: TRBJ1-5
v_gene: TRBV4-3

CDR3nt: TGTGCCAGCAGTTTATCTTGGGGGGGCGGCTACGAGCAGTACTTC
CDR3aa: CASSLSWGGGYEQYF
d_gene: -
abundance: -
j_gene: TRBJ2-7
v_gene: TRBV27

CDR3nt: TGTGCCAGCAGCATGACAGGGAGTCAGCCCCAGCATTTT
CDR3aa: CASSMTGSQPQHF
d_gene: TRBD1
abundance: -
j_gene: TRBJ1-5
v_gene: TRBV12-3/TRBV12-4

CDR3nt: TGTGCCAGCAGTTTGGGAGGCGAAAAACTGTTTTTT
CDR3aa: CASSLGGEKLFF
d_gene: -
abundance: -
j_gene: TRBJ1-4
v_gene: TRBV6-5

CDR3nt: TGCGCCAGCAGCTCGCTACTGGCGTGGGGCCCGGACTATCGACGCACAGATACGCAGTATTTT
CDR3aa: CASSSLLAWGPDYRRTDTQYF
d_gene: -
abundance: -
j_gene: TRBJ2-3
v_gene: TRBV5-1

CDR3nt: TGCAGTGCTAGTCCCCAAGGATTTTGGTTCGAGACCCAGTACTTC
CDR3aa: CSASPQGFWFETQYF
d_gene: -
abundance: -
j_gene: TRBJ2-5
v_gene: TRBV20-1

CDR3nt: TGTGCCAGCAGCTTAGCCCCGATGACTAGGAGCGGGTCTGGGGCCAACGTCCTGACTTTC
CDR3aa: CASSLAPMTRSGSGANVLTF
d_gene: -
abundance: -
j_gene: TRBJ2-6
v_gene: TRBV7-8

CDR3nt: TGTGCCAGCAGCTTAGCGTATAGCAGGGAAAACACTGAAGCTTTCTTT
CDR3aa: CASSLAYSRENTEAFF
d_gene: -
abundance: -
j_gene: TRBJ1-1
v_gene: TRBV7-6

CDR3nt: TGCGCCAGCAGCCCTACTTACGGGGGGGCAGACATTCAGTACTTC
CDR3aa: CASSPTYGGADIQYF
d_gene: TRBD2
abundance: -
j_gene: TRBJ2-4
v_gene: TRBV4-3